The subject of this entry is one T cell receptor (beta chain). CDR1 is SNHLY, CDR2 FYNNEI, per germline. The CDR3 runs to 19 residues. The V gene end was trimmed by 3 bases and the J gene end by 3 bases; junction bases not matched to a gene: 17. The record originates from a study of blood T cell repertoires in COVID-19. Study information: COVID-19 samples, acute and convalescent, were from the United States, Italy and Spain.

Here immunoSEQ multiplex PCR was the method, and the copy in TCRdb shows in-frame clones only, minus some. The sample includes just over 150,000 clones, more than 75% of them seen just once. This sequence joins TRBV2 and TRBJ2-7; 10 positions agree with TRBD1. Sample: PBMCs or T cells enriched from blood (not recorded which). The sequence came from a woman in her forties or fifties who had recovered from COVID-19. The CDR3 loop is CASSDPSPTPGQGIYEQYF. The CDR3 DNA is TGTGCCAGCAGTGACCCCTCCCCGACACCGGGACAGGGGATCTACGAGCAGTACTTC.